Listed here are 19 T cell receptor beta chains from one sample, sequenced in a study of blood T cells in healthy people across ages. It was with a sample-barcoded 5' primer and a J-beta primer mix that a second PCR of about 7 to 12 cycles was run. One entry per CDR3 protein, called by TCRdb with MiXCR from the 5' RACE reads. The data show some 560,000 distinct CDR3 sequences, approximately 26% seen once. The sample was also linked to a second study, of T cells of mothers and their children.

The specimen was blood. The receptors derive from a boy younger than 10 in good health.

The chain recombines TRBV7-2 with TRBJ1-4; 11 bases map to TRBD1. Trimming took 5 bases from V and 8 from J; bases not matched to a gene: 7. This CDR3 region has 15 residues. Germline CDR1 SGHTA, CDR2 FQGNSA. The chain's CDR3 is CASSRMGQGGEKLFF. In DNA form, the CDR3 reads TGTGCCAGCAGCCGTATGGGACAGGGGGGGGAAAAACTGTTTTTT. Based on the CDR3 plus reference TRBV7-2 and TRBJ1-4, the full variable domain is GAGVSQSPSNKVTEKGKDVELRCDPISGHTALYWYRQSLGQGLEFLIYFQGNSAPDKSGLPSDRFSAERTGGSVSTLTIQRTQQEDSAVYLCASSRMGQGGEKLFFGSGTQLSVL.

The chain recombines TRBV12-3 or TRBV12-4 with TRBJ2-3; 11 positions match TRBD1. This CDR3 is built from 15 residues. V shed 3 bases and J 7 bases; nucleotides not matched to a gene: 6. The CDR3: CASSFTDRGLNTQYF. CDR3 in DNA: TGTGCCAGCAGTTTTACGGACAGGGGGCTAAATACGCAGTATTTT.

The chain links TRBV7-9 to TRBJ1-2; D not resolved. Per the germline V gene, CDR1 is SEHNR and CDR2 is FQNEAQ (reference sequence). V lost 4 bases and J lost 2, with 14 bases in between. CDR3 length equals 15 residues. For the CDR3, the DNA is TGTGCCAGCAGCTCCGGTTTGGCACCGAACTATGGCTACACCTTC. The encoded protein is CASSSGLAPNYGYTF.

The rearrangement links TRBV7-6 to TRBJ2-5, with D perhaps matching TRBD1 (6 bases). V shed 0 bases and J shed 5 bases, with 16 bases lying between them. This CDR3 region has 16 residues. CDR1 and CDR2 (germline): SGHVS, FNYEAQ. For the CDR3, the DNA is TGTGCCAGCAGCTTAGCACTGGGGGCCGCTGCGGAGACCCAGTACTTC. This sequence encodes CASSLALGAAAETQYF.

There are a few counts of this clonotype. This chain uses TRBV30 with TRBJ2-5; perhaps TRBD2 as D (6 bases). Germline V gives CDR1 GTSNPN, CDR2 SVGIG (reference sequence). CDR3 length: 15 residues. Trimming took 0 bases from V and 4 from J, leaving 15 bases between them. This chain's CDR3 is CAWSVSGYGGETQYF. DNA for the CDR3: TGTGCCTGGAGTGTTAGCGGTTACGGAGGAGAGACCCAGTACTTC.

This sequence joins TRBV18 and TRBJ2-3; 15 bases are shared with TRBD2. CDR1 and CDR2 (germline): KGHSH, LQKENI. J lost 3 bases, V lost 2 bases, and 6 bases had no gene match. The CDR3 covers 18 residues. The CDR3 region is CASSPGLAGGANTDTQYF. CDR3 DNA: TGTGCCAGCTCACCAGGACTAGCGGGAGGGGCCAATACAGATACGCAGTATTTT.

At least ten counts were recorded for this clonotype. The chain is built from TRBV12-3 or TRBV12-4 and TRBJ1-2; 7 positions agree with TRBD1. The V gene end was trimmed by 6 bases and the J gene end by 2 bases; junction bases not matched to a gene: 3. This CDR3 is built from 13 residues. DNA of the CDR3: TGTGCCAGCAGCCCACAGGGGAACTATGGCTACACCTTC. This encodes CASSPQGNYGYTF.

V and J are TRBV2 and TRBJ1-5, with TRBD1 matching over 8 bases. The germline gives CDR1 SNHLY, CDR2 FYNNEI. The junction had 8 bases not matched to a gene; V was cut back by 6 bases and J by 4 bases. The CDR3 contains 15 residues. The CDR3, as DNA: TGTGCCAGCAGGAAGACAGGGGTTGGAAATCAGCCCCAGCATTTT. This translates into CASRKTGVGNQPQHF.

V and J are TRBV28 and TRBJ1-1; the D gene is possibly TRBD1 (6 bases). The CDR3 sequence is 15 residues long. Trimming stripped 3 bases from V and 6 bases from J, with 17 bases between. Germline CDR1 is MDHEN and CDR2 is SYDVKM. DNA for the CDR3: TGTGCCAGCAGTTTTTCGAGCGACAGGACCCCTGAAGCTTTCTTT. Protein product: CASSFSSDRTPEAFF.

The J gene is TRBJ2-2, the V gene TRBV19; D tentatively fits TRBD1 or TRBD2 (6 bases each). The CDR3 length is 15 residues. V lost 10 bases, J lost 3 bases, and 18 bases lay in between. Germline CDR1 LNHDA, CDR2 SQIVND (reference sequence). The CDR3 loop reads CATQNGGRDTGELFF. The CDR3 DNA sequence: TGTGCCACCCAGAACGGGGGCCGGGACACCGGGGAGCTGTTTTTT.

This clonotype was counted only a few times. CDR3 sequence reads: CSAPSLADSSYEQYF. The DNA of the CDR3 is TGCAGTGCTCCCTCCCTGGCGGACAGCTCCTACGAGCAGTACTTC. V gene TRBV20-1 combines with J gene TRBJ2-5, with a weak D call TRBD1 (6 bases). The J call could be wrong; TRBJ2-7 is a better fit for the DNA end. CDR1 DFQATT and CDR2 SNEGSKA come from the germline V gene (reference sequence). The CDR3 is made up of 15 amino acids.

The chain recombines TRBV5-1 with TRBJ2-1; 12 bases align to TRBD2. Germline loops: CDR1 SGHRS, CDR2 YFSETQ. This CDR3 contains 16 residues. After removal of 3 bases from V and 6 bases from J, the junction contained 7 bases not matched to a gene. CDR3 amino acids: CASSWTLAGGSNEQFF. DNA of the CDR3: TGCGCCAGCAGCTGGACACTAGCGGGAGGCAGCAATGAGCAGTTCTTC.

The gene calls are TRBV5-1 and TRBJ1-2; the D is unclear. The V gene's germline CDR1 is SGHRS and CDR2 YFSETQ. Deletions cut 0 bases from V and 0 bases from J, with 9 bases between. The CDR3 is 15 residues long. The chain's CDR3 is CASSLEGSTNYGYTF. The CDR3 coding sequence is TGCGCCAGCAGCTTGGAAGGCTCTACTAACTATGGCTACACCTTC.

V is TRBV29-1 and J is TRBJ1-1; 8 positions match TRBD1. This CDR3 is 11 amino acids long. V was pared by 7 bases and J by 5 bases, with 3 bases of the junction left unmatched. Germline V gene sequence: CDR1 SQVTM, CDR2 ANQGSEA. CDR3 sequence (DNA): TGCAGCGGGGGACAGGCGACTGAAGCTTTCTTT. Translating gives CSGGQATEAFF.

The J gene is TRBJ2-1, the V gene TRBV9; D gene uncertain. CDR3 length: 14 residues. Germline values: CDR1 SGDLS, CDR2 YYNGEE. Trimming left V 3 bases short and J 6 bases short, with 13 bases between. CDR3 bases: TGTGCCAGCAGCGGGGGTCTCTTTCCCAATGAGCAGTTCTTC. This translates into CASSGGLFPNEQFF.

The genes are TRBV6-5 and TRBJ2-2, with D possibly being TRBD1 or TRBD2 (5 bases each). Germline V gives CDR1 MNHEY, CDR2 SVGAGI. Trimming removed 8 bases at V and 4 bases at J, with 17 bases between. There are 15 residues in the CDR3. The CDR3 DNA reads as TGTGCCAGCGCATACGTCAGGGACCTCACCGGGGAGCTGTTTTTT. The encoded protein is CASAYVRDLTGELFF.

This clonotype was counted a few times. CDR3: CASSSRDWRNTEAFF. The CDR3 DNA sequence: TGCGCCAGCAGTAGTAGGGATTGGCGGAACACTGAAGCTTTCTTT. This chain connects TRBV4-1 to TRBJ1-1; D is uncertain. The CDR3 covers 15 residues. The V end lost 6 bases, the J end lost 1 base, and 15 bases lay between the germline ends. Germline V gene sequence: CDR1 MGHRA, CDR2 YSYEKL.

The table lists this clonotype with many counts. The rearrangement links TRBV6-1 to TRBJ2-5; 10 bases align to TRBD2. Trimming took 5 bases from V and 2 from J; bases not matched to a gene: 5. The CDR3 length is 15 residues. Germline-derived CDR1 and CDR2 are MNHNS and SASEGT. Here the CDR3 reads CASSPSGGAQETQYF. CDR3 nucleotide sequence: TGTGCCAGCAGTCCAAGCGGGGGGGCGCAAGAGACCCAGTACTTC.

This clonotype showed up just a few times. The V and J genes are TRBV7-8 and TRBJ2-1; 11 bases match TRBD1. Unmatched junction bases numbered 8, after V lost 5 bases and J lost 8 bases. From germline, CDR1 is SGHVS and CDR2 FQNEAQ. This CDR3 is 15 amino acids long. CDR3 coding DNA: TGTGCCAGCAGCCCCCCTGGGACAGGGGGTTATGAGCAGTTCTTC. As protein: CASSPPGTGGYEQFF.